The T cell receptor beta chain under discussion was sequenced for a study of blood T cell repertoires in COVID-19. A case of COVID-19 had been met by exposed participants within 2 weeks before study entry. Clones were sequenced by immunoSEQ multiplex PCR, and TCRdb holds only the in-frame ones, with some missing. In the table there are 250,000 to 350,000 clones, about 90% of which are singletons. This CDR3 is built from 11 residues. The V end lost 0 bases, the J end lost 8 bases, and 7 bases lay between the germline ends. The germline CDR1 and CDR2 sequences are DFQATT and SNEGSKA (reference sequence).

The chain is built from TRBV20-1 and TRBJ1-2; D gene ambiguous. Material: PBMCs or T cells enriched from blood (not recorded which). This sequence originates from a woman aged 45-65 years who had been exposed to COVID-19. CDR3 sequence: CSARDLGGYTF. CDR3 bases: TGCAGTGCTAGAGATCTCGGGGGCTACACCTTC.